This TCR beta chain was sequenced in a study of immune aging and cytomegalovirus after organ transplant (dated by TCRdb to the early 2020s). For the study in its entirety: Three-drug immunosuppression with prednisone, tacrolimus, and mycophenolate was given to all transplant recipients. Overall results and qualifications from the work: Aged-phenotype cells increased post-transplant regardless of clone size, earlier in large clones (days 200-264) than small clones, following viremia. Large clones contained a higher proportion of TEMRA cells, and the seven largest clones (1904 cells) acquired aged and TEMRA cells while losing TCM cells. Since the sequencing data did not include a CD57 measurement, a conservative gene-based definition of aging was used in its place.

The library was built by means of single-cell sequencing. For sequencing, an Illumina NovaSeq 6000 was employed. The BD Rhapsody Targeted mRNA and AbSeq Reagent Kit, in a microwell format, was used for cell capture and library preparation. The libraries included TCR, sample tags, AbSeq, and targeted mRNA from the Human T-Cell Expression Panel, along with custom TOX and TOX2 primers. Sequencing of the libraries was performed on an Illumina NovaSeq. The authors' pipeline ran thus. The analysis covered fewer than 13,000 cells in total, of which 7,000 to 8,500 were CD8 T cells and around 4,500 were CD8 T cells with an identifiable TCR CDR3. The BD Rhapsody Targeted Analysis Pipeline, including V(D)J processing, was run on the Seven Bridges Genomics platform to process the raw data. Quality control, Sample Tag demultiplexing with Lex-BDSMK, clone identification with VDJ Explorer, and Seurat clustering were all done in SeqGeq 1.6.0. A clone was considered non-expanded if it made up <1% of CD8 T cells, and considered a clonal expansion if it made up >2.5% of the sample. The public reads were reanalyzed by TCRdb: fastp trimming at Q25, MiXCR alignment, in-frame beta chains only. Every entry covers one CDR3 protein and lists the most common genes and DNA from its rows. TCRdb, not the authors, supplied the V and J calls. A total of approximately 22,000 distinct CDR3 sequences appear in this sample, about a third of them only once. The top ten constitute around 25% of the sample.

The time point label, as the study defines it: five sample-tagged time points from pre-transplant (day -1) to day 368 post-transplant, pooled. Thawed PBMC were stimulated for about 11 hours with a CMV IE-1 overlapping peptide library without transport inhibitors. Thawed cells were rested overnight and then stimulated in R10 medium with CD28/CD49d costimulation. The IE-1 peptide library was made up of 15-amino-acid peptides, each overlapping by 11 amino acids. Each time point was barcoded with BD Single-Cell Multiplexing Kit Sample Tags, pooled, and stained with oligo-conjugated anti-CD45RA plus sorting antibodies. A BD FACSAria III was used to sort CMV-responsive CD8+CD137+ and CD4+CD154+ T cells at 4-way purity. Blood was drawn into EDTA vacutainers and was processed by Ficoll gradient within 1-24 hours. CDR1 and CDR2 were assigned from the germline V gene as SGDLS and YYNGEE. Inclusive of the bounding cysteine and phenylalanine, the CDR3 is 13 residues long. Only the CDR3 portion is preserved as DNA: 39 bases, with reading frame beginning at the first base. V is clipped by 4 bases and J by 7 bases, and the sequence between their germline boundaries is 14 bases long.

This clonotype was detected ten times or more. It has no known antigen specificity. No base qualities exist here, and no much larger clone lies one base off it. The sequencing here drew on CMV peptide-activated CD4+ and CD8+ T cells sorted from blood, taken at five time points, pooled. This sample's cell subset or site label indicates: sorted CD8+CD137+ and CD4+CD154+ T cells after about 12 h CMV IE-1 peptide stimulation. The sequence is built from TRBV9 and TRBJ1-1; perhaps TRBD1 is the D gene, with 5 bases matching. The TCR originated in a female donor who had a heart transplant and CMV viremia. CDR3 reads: CASSPLRGIEAFF. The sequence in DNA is TGTGCCAGCAGCCCCTTGAGGGGCATTGAAGCTTTCTTT. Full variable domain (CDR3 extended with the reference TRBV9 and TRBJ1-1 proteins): DSGVTQTPKHLITATGQRVTLRCSPRSGDLSVYWYQQSLDQGLQFLIQYYNGEERAKGNILERFSAQQFPDLHSELNLSSLELGDSALYFCASSPLRGIEAFFGQGTRLTVV.